A selection of T cell receptor beta chains follows, all from one sample in a study of radiotherapy plus CTLA-4 blockade in lung cancer. Here immunoSEQ multiplex PCR was the method, and the copy in TCRdb shows in-frame clones only, minus some. The sample yields about 73,000 clones, around 86% seen once. The sequencing here drew on peripheral blood, taken from a patient treated with radiotherapy plus ipilimumab. These receptors originate from a human donor with non-small cell lung cancer that progressed on radiotherapy plus ipilimumab. CDR3s include the opening cysteine and the closing phenylalanine or tryptophan. The D gene is left open where the match is weak. A clone size is listed for some rows: how often the clone was seen (once, few, many), or a class if it is expanded.

J: TRBJ2-1; D: .; size: few; V: TRBV19; DNA: TGTGCCAGTAGTCATACCTACAATGAGCAGTTCTTC; CDR3: CASSHTYNEQFF
J: TRBJ2-7; D: TRBD1; size: .; V: TRBV7-6; DNA: TGTGCCAGCAGCTGGGACAGGGAAAACGAGCAGTACTTC; CDR3: CASSWDRENEQYF
J: TRBJ1-3; D: .; size: .; V: TRBV18; DNA: TGTGCCAGCTCACTGGGGCAGCTATACTCTGAGGACACCATATATTTT; CDR3: CASSLGQLYSEDTIYF
J: TRBJ2-7; D: .; size: .; V: TRBV19; DNA: TGTGCCAGTAGTATCGGGGGTTCCTACGAGCAGTACTTC; CDR3: CASSIGGSYEQYF
J: TRBJ1-2; D: TRBD1; size: once; V: TRBV27; DNA: TGTGCCAGCAGTTTAAAGGCCGACAGGGGATATGGCTACACCTTC; CDR3: CASSLKADRGYGYTF
J: TRBJ2-7; D: TRBD2; size: .; V: TRBV10-1; DNA: TGCGCCAGCAGTTTAGATGCGGGAGTAGGCGAGCAGTACTTC; CDR3: CASSLDAGVGEQYF
J: TRBJ1-1; D: .; size: .; V: TRBV9; DNA: TGTGCCAGCAGCGTAGGTGGTCTGGGCACTGAAGCTCTCTTT; CDR3: CASSVGGLGTEALF
J: TRBJ2-2; D: .; size: once; V: TRBV6-6; DNA: TGTGCCAGCAGTTACGTGGCCGGGGAGCTGTTTTTT; CDR3: CASSYVAGELFF
J: TRBJ1-4; D: .; size: .; V: TRBV6-6; DNA: TGTGCCAGCAGCGACCATGAAGCAACTAATGAAAAACTGTTTTTT; CDR3: CASSDHEATNEKLFF
J: TRBJ2-2; D: .; size: .; V: TRBV2; DNA: TGTGCCAGCAGTGAAGCGGGGGACACCGGGGAGCTGTTTTTT; CDR3: CASSEAGDTGELFF
J: TRBJ1-4; D: TRBD1; size: .; V: TRBV4-2; DNA: TGTGCCAGCAGCCCTGAATTGCACAGGGGTGGGGAAAAACTGTTTTTT; CDR3: CASSPELHRGGEKLFF
J: TRBJ2-1; D: .; size: .; V: TRBV2; DNA: TGTGCCAGCAGTGAACGGGGAACCTACAATGAGCAGTTCTTC; CDR3: CASSERGTYNEQFF
J: TRBJ2-6; D: .; size: .; V: TRBV9; DNA: TGTGCCACCACCAACGAGGCCAACGTCCTGACTTTC; CDR3: CATTNEANVLTF
J: TRBJ1-6; D: .; size: .; V: TRBV11-2; DNA: TGTGCCAGCAGCCCAGATAGGGGTGATTATAATTCACCCCTCCACTTT; CDR3: CASSPDRGDYNSPLHF
J: TRBJ1-2; D: .; size: .; V: TRBV6-5; DNA: TGTGCCACCAGGGCGTTCCCCTATGGCTACACCTTC; CDR3: CATRAFPYGYTF
J: TRBJ1-3; D: .; size: .; V: TRBV27; DNA: TGTGCCAGCAGTTTATGGCGGGGAGACACCATATATTTT; CDR3: CASSLWRGDTIYF
J: TRBJ2-1; D: .; size: .; V: TRBV7-3; DNA: TGTGCCAGCAGCTTAGACAGATTAGAGGGTGAGCAGTTCTTC; CDR3: CASSLDRLEGEQFF
J: TRBJ1-3; D: .; size: .; V: TRBV5-4; DNA: TGTGCCAGCAGCCCGCTTGGAGAAAACACCATATATTTT; CDR3: CASSPLGENTIYF
J: TRBJ1-3; D: .; size: .; V: TRBV4-1; DNA: TGCGCCAGCAGCCAAGACAGGGAGGGAAACACCATATATTTT; CDR3: CASSQDREGNTIYF
J: TRBJ1-4; D: .; size: .; V: TRBV4-2; DNA: TGTGCCAGCAGCCAAAACAGGGAAGCTAATGAAAAACTGTTTTTT; CDR3: CASSQNREANEKLFF
J: TRBJ2-3; D: .; size: .; V: TRBV2; DNA: TGTGCCAGCCGTATCGGACTATCTCGCACAGATACGCAGTATTTT; CDR3: CASRIGLSRTDTQYF
J: TRBJ1-1; D: .; size: .; V: TRBV27; DNA: TGTGCCAGCAGTGCCCCCGGGACTCACACTGAAGCTTTCTTT; CDR3: CASSAPGTHTEAFF
J: TRBJ1-2; D: .; size: .; V: TRBV6-5; DNA: TGTGCCAGCAGACCAGCTAGGGTCTCTGGCTACACCTTC; CDR3: CASRPARVSGYTF
J: TRBJ2-6; D: .; size: few; V: TRBV28; DNA: TGTGCCAGCAGTGTAACTGGGGCCAACGTCCTGACTTTC; CDR3: CASSVTGANVLTF
J: TRBJ2-2; D: TRBD2; size: .; V: TRBV5-1; DNA: TGCGCCAGCAGCGAGAGGGAGGGCCGTAGCGGGGAGCTGTTTTTT; CDR3: CASSEREGRSGELFF
J: TRBJ2-3; D: .; size: .; V: TRBV29-1; DNA: TGCAGCGTTGTTGAGTGGGGGCGCAAAGATACGCAGTATTTT; CDR3: CSVVEWGRKDTQYF